This T cell receptor (beta chain) appears in the sequencing data of a study of blood T cell repertoires in COVID-19. Produced via immunoSEQ multiplex PCR; TCRdb's table is partial and in-frame only. This sample has some 150,000 clones, with 70% to 80% found just once. The V and J ends lost 7 bases and 7 bases respectively, with 8 bases between them. CDR3 size: 11 residues. The sequence derives from a woman older than 75 with active or convalescent COVID-19. The specimen sequenced was peripheral blood. The chain links TRBV12-3 or TRBV12-4 to TRBJ2-1; maybe TRBD1 (6 bases). CDR3 in DNA: TGTGCCAGCAACAGGGTGAATGAGCAGTTCTTC. It translates to CASNRVNEQFF.